The entry below describes one TCR beta chain. This clonotype turned up a few times. Its antigen is not yet known. Qualities for individual bases were not recorded, and no much larger clone is one base off. Deletion took 0 bases off V and 5 bases off J, with a span of 10 bases between the germline ends. Spanning cysteine to phenylalanine, the CDR3 consists of 14 amino acids. This entry keeps only the CDR3 DNA: 42 bases, framed from base 1. CDR1 is given as LGHNA and CDR2 as YSLEER, both from the germline V gene. Moderately to severely active disease, a Clinical Activity Score of at least 3, a NOSPECS grade of at least 4, and a duration under 3 months were present in ophthalmopathy patients. The study excluded patients with uncontrolled infections, other autoimmune diseases, pregnancy or lactation. Diagnoses were based on clinical symptoms, serum thyroxine and TRAb, thyroid ultrasound and orbital computed tomography. Ficoll-Paque density gradient centrifugation was used to isolate PBMCs from approximately 11 ml of fresh peripheral blood. Total RNA was extracted with Trizol reagent, and quality was checked on an Agilent 2100 Bioanalyzer.

Amplification of TCR beta CDR3 regions was carried out from RNA transcripts. A first-round RT-PCR of the TCR CDR3 used the HTBI primer set with the Qiagen OneStep RT-PCR kit. Libraries were constructed in a second round of multiplex PCR, after which size selection and purification were performed. Libraries were sequenced paired-end with 100 bp reads on an Illumina HiSeq2000. The source study handled its data this way. Raw data were processed with SOAPnuke, discarding reads with adapters, uncalled bases, mean Phred below 15, or no exact constant-primer or identifier match. High-quality paired reads were merged with COPE v1.2.5, and unique nucleotide sequences were defined as clonotypes. MiTCR v1.1 was used to align the clonotypes against IMGT TRBV, TRBD and TRBJ reference segments. The analysis included only V-J combinations with a frequency above 0.0001, which together covered around 99% of the repertoires. The TCS score was defined as the ratio of F50 (clonal expansion) to E x V (chaos), calculated using BLOSUM62-based TCRdist between CDR3 peptides within each V-J. Welch's t-statistics and random forest reduced roughly 500 V-J features to 13, which were used in a naive Bayes classifier (R e1071). The public reads were quality trimmed at Q25 with fastp and then assembled into clones with MiXCR by TCRdb, keeping productive beta chains. When rows share a CDR3 protein, they turn into one entry using the most common DNA and genes. The V and J calls were determined by TCRdb, not by the authors. This sample holds roughly 550,000 distinct CDR3 sequences; around 16% were observed only once. The leading ten clones occupy 25% to 35% of the sample.

The data were taken from a study of T cells in Graves' hyperthyroidism and ophthalmopathy (dated by TCRdb to 2018 to 2020). As for the study more broadly: Peripheral blood was sampled at the time of initial diagnosis, prior to any treatment. To identify TCR V-J signatures that set the groups apart, the researchers used a discovery cohort of 95 to 100 patients, made up of 40 to 45 with Graves' ophthalmopathy and 57 with stable Graves' hyperthyroidism. An independent validation cohort of around 19 hyperthyroidism patients and about 15 patients who later progressed to ophthalmopathy tested prospective prediction of ophthalmopathy. For training and testing, the 100 or so patients in the discovery cohort were randomly divided in a 7:3 ratio. Thyroid tissue and blood T-cell repertoires from six Graves' hyperthyroidism patients were also compared in the study. Following sampling, methimazole starting at 30 mg daily was given to hyperthyroidism patients, and high-dose intravenous methylprednisolone was given to ophthalmopathy patients. According to the paper, TCR Vbeta CDR3 sequencing was carried out on approximately 140 peripheral blood samples, which came from approximately 41 ophthalmopathy, around 75 hyperthyroidism and some 17 progressor patients.

The research as a whole found: In validation, the model predicted progression to ophthalmopathy a median of approximately 6.3 months before onset, with 65% to 71% sensitivity and 72.22% specificity. Sample size was not statistically predetermined, and investigators were not blinded to group allocation. In cross-validation, a model built on a 13 V-J signature told ophthalmopathy apart from stable hyperthyroidism with approximately 90% sensitivity and around 83% specificity, and in testing the same model reached 80%/75%. Most expanded thyroid clonotypes (frequency above 0.001) were also detected in blood, a finding suggesting that blood repertoires may reflect thyroid immune responses.

Material: blood. The rearrangement joined TRBV4-3 to TRBJ1-1; tentative D gene TRBD1, with 6 bases matching. The sequence was collected from a woman aged 25 to 39 with Graves' ophthalmopathy. The DNA is TGCGCCAGCAGCCAAGATCATAGGGGGACTGAAGCTTTCTTT. It encodes CASSQDHRGTEAFF.